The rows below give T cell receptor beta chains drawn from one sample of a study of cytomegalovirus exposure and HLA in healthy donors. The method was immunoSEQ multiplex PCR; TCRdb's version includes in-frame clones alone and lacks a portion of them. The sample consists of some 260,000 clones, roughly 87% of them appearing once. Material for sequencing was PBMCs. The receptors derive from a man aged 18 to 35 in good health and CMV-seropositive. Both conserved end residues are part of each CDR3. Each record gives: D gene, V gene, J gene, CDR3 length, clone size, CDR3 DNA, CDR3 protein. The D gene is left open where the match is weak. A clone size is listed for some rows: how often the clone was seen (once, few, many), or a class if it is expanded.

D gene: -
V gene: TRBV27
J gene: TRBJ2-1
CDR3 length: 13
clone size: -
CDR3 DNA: TGTGCCAGCACCTTTCTACGGGACTATGAGCAGTTCTTC
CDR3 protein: CASTFLRDYEQFF

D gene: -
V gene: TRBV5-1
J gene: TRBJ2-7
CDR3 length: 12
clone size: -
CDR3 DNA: TGCGCCAGCAGCGGGTCAGATCACGAGCAGTACTTC
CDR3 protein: CASSGSDHEQYF

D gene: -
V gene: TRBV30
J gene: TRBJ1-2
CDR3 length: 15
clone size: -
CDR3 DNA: TGTGCCTGGAGTGGGACTAATCGGGGGGGTTCTGGCTACACCTTC
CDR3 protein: CAWSGTNRGGSGYTF

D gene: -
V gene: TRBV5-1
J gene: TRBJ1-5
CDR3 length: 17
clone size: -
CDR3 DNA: TGCGCCAGCAGCTTGGGGCCGTCTGGGGGCGCAGGACAGCCCCAGCATTTT
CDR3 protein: CASSLGPSGGAGQPQHF

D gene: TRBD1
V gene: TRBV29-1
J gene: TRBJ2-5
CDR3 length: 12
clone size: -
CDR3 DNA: TGCAGCGTACCGGGGACAGCAGAGACCCAGTACTTC
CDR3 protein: CSVPGTAETQYF

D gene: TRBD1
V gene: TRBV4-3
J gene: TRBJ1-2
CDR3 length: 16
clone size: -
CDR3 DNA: TGCGCCAGCAGCCAAGTAGGGACAGGGAGATTTGGTGGCTACACCTTC
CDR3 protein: CASSQVGTGRFGGYTF

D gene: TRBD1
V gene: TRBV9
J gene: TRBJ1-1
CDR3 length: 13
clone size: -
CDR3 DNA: TGTGCCAGCAGCGTAGACAGGGGCACTGAAGCTTTCTTT
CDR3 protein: CASSVDRGTEAFF

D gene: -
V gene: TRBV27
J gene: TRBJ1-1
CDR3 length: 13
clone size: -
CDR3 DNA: TGTGCCAGCGGACTAAGTCTGAACACTGAAGCTTTCTTT
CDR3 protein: CASGLSLNTEAFF

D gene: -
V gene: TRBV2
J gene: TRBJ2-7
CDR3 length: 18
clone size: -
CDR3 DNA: TGTGCCAGCAGTGGACCCGGCGAATTGAGGTCGCGGGACTACGAGCAGTACTTC
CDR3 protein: CASSGPGELRSRDYEQYF

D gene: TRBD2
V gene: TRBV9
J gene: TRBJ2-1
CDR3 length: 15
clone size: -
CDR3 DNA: TGTGCCAGCAGCATGGGACTAGCGGTGTACAATGAGCAGTTCTTC
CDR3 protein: CASSMGLAVYNEQFF

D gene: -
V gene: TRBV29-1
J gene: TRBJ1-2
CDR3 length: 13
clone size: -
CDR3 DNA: TGCAGCGTTGAACTGGCCCTCGGAGGTGGCTACACCTTC
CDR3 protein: CSVELALGGGYTF

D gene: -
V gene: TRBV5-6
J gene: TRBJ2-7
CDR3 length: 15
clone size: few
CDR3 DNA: TGTGCCAGCAGCCACGAGCCCCCAGGGGACTACGAGCAGTACTTC
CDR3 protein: CASSHEPPGDYEQYF

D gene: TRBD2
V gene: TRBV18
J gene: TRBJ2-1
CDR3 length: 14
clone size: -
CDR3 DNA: TGTGCCAGCTCACCCCGGACTAGCGTCGAGGATAAGTTCTTC
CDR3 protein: CASSPRTSVEDKFF

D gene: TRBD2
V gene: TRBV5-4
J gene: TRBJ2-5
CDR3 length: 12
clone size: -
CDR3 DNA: TGTGCCAGCAGCCCGGGAGGCGAGACCCAGTACTTC
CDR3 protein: CASSPGGETQYF